A selection of T cell receptor beta chains follows, all from one sample in a study of blood T cell repertoires in COVID-19. The repertoire was sequenced with immunoSEQ multiplex PCR; TCRdb's copy has only in-frame clones and lacks some. The sample carries about 87,000 clones, roughly 80% recorded once. The sequencing sample was made of peripheral blood. These receptors originate from a woman aged 45-65 years with acute or convalescent COVID-19. Each CDR3 is given without its conserved first and last residue.

ASSFDRVDEAF,11,TRBV12-3/TRBV12-4
ASSLLPQGGLGNEQF,15,TRBV4-3
ASRGTGDSPLH,11,TRBV5-1
SVVENHRDRGNGYT,14,TRBV29-1
ASSYSSDSDEQY,12,TRBV6-6
AAEGGTSGGEQY,12,TRBV10-3
ASSSGQGTLTEAF,13,TRBV7-8
AISEIRSSYEQY,12,TRBV10-3
ASSIDGGQTQY,11,TRBV19
ASSPSRGFSGNTIY,14,TRBV9
ASSLEGSGELF,11,TRBV7-6
ASSQATGCTLGCIFHNYGYT,20,TRBV23-1
ASSLAQGNEKLF,12,TRBV5-1
ASSLGGKGTEAF,12,TRBV5-1
ASSQGRQGAQWYQETQY,17,TRBV14
ARRGSPYEQY,10,TRBV5-3
ASSVLSGDEQF,11,TRBV9
ASSESERQLYGYT,13,TRBV28
ASSLEDKGEAF,11,TRBV13
ASSYGESTGNYEQY,14,TRBV6-5
ASSVEVGHAGGAGELF,16,TRBV9
ASSNNPGGAEGDTQY,15,TRBV11-3
ASSYSSPGVNTEAF,14,TRBV6-5
ASSYRQGWALNTEAF,15,TRBV5-4
ASSLLAGGNYGYT,13,TRBV28
ASSSGQGNNEQY,12,TRBV6-6
ASSLGGGALNTEAF,14,TRBV7-9
ASHSDTTYEQY,11,TRBV7-2
ASSDYSEDEQF,11,TRBV5-4
ASSLRGLYNSPLH,13,TRBV5-6
ASRLQGNYGYT,11,TRBV3-1/TRBV3-2
ASSAGTGVTEAF,12,TRBV28
ASSPGTSGGRSYEQY,15,TRBV5-1
ASSPTAGSTDTQY,13,TRBV18
ASSPGEETQY,10,TRBV6-2/TRBV6-3
ASRERRTYNEQF,12,TRBV27
ASSWGGSPATNEKLF,15,TRBV5-8
ASSRTSLEGQAGNTIY,16,TRBV9
AISDVVDRGLNTEAF,15,TRBV10-3
ASSSESSGWRAF,12,TRBV7-9
ASRQGAFEKLF,11,TRBV2
ASSTRQGGGYT,11,TRBV19
ASRGWETQY,9,TRBV7-2
ASSLVGVSQPQH,12,TRBV11-2
ASTGQGNYEQY,11,TRBV28
ASSPYTGDVETQY,13,TRBV7-6
ASSQLLAGAGDTQY,14,TRBV3-1/TRBV3-2
ASSLDLADYGYT,12,TRBV11-2
ASRKLRGSGANVLT,14,TRBV28
ASSLLKQETQY,11,TRBV5-1
ATSRGGRGRTDTQY,14,TRBV15
ASSLGTANTEAF,12,TRBV5-1
ASSLRTGGNYGYT,13,TRBV28
ASRLLTGELF,10,TRBV6-6
ASSADREAF,9,TRBV18
ASSSPPRDGYT,11,TRBV18
ASSWDAAGVINEQF,14,TRBV6-2/TRBV6-3
ASSFLQGNSPLH,12,TRBV28
ASSERGGNQPQH,12,TRBV25-1